This TCR beta chain was sequenced in a study of CD4+ T cells in melanoma (dated by TCRdb to the early 2020s). With respect to the entire study: The study examined neoantigen-specific CD4+ T cells in human melanoma.

Points the paper makes about the study in general: Diverse differentiation states were reported to be shown by neoantigen-specific CD4+ T cells in melanoma. The report described a correlation between neoantigen-specific CD4+ T cells and the function of CD8+ T cells, macrophages and B cells.

The trim is 5 bases for V and 4 bases for J, with a gap of 17 bases between the germline ends. CDR3 length: 15 amino acids, cysteine to phenylalanine. The kept DNA is CDR3 alone, 45 bases in frame from the first base. Looking up the germline V gene (reference sequence) yields CDR1 MNHNY and CDR2 SVGAGI. A word on this clone: This clone's antigen is unknown. Base qualities are not recorded, but no much larger clone differs from it by a single base.

Patients with melanoma were used as donors. Libraries came from the immunoSEQ multiplex PCR assay. As stored in TCRdb, this immuneACCESS dataset retains in-frame rearrangements with V and J assigned. A fraction of the clones does not appear; measured against another copy, unresolved V genes explain less than half of the discrepancy, and the remainder lacks a known reason. The sample data list about 140,000 clones, and 80% to 95% of these were observed just once. 1.5% of the sample is in the top ten clones. The source is a human donor with melanoma. The receptor chain draws on TRBV6-6 and TRBJ2-5; the best D guess is TRBD2, with 5 bases matching. The bases are TGTGCCAGCAGTACGGCCGAGCCGGGGAGAGAGACCCAGTACTTC. This translates into CASSTAEPGRETQYF.